This entry lists 6 T cell receptor beta chains sequenced from one sample in a study of blood T cell repertoires in COVID-19 (dated by TCRdb to 2018 to 2020). The library was built by means of the immunoSEQ multiplex PCR assay. TCRdb re-hosts the immuneACCESS table, in-frame sequences only. Its copies lack some clones; in the studies checked, an unresolved V gene accounts for under half of them, and the cause for the rest is not known. The sample table lists 36,000 or so clones, roughly 88% of them with a count of one. The top ten clonotypes cover 4.5% to 5% of the sample. The source material was peripheral blood. These TCRs come from an older woman with active COVID-19.

V and J are TRBV2 and TRBJ2-2; the D is unclear. The germline V gene encodes CDR1 SNHLY and CDR2 FYNNEI. The CDR3 totals 14 residues. V was trimmed by 8 bases and J by 5 bases, leaving 15 bases between them. The CDR3 nucleotides read TGTGCCAGCTCGCGGTCCTCTGGGACCGGGGAGCTGTTTTTT. It specifies CASSRSSGTGELFF.

The chain links TRBV19 to TRBJ2-1; 9 nucleotides align to TRBD2. The V and J ends lost 1 base and 4 bases, in that order; junction bases with no gene match: 2. CDR3 length: 15 residues. In germline, CDR1 is LNHDA, CDR2 SQIVND (reference sequence). DNA of the CDR3: TGTGCCAGTAGTATAGGGCGGGGGGGATACAATGAGCAGTTCTTC. The encoded protein is CASSIGRGGYNEQFF. Full variable domain (rest looked up from reference TRBV19 and TRBJ2-1): DGGITQSPKYLFRKEGQNVTLSCEQNLNHDAMYWYRQDPGQGLRLIYYSQIVNDFQKGDIAEGYSVSREKKESFPLTVTSAQKNPTAFYLCASSIGRGGYNEQFFGPGTRLTVL.

The rearrangement uses TRBV7-2 and TRBJ2-5, with D perhaps TRBD2 (6 bases). CDR3 size: 15 residues. Looked up from germline, CDR1 is SGHTA and CDR2 is FQGNSA. Trimming cost V 5 bases and J 5 bases, with 18 bases left between them. The CDR3 spells CASSPTGLWGETQYF. For the CDR3, the DNA is TGTGCCAGCAGCCCTACGGGACTTTGGGGGGAGACCCAGTACTTC.

The rearrangement joins TRBV5-1 to TRBJ2-5; TRBD2 matches 10 bases. CDR1 is SGHRS, CDR2 YFSETQ, per germline. This CDR3 region has 16 residues. The V gene end was trimmed by 4 bases and the J gene end by 4 bases; junction bases not matched to a gene: 10. The CDR3 region has the DNA TGCGCCAGCAGCAAAGTAGCGGGGGGAACACGAGAGACCCAGTACTTC. As protein: CASSKVAGGTRETQYF.

This chain links TRBV5-1 with TRBJ2-2, with 8 bases matching TRBD2. CDR3 length equals 15 residues. V lost 0 bases, J lost 7 bases, and 5 bases stayed unmatched. CDR1 and CDR2 from the germline V gene are SGHRS and YFSETQ. CDR3: CASSLAAGGLGELFF. CDR3 bases: TGCGCCAGCAGCTTGGCGGCGGGGGGCCTCGGGGAGCTGTTTTTT.

The chain recombines TRBV7-3 with TRBJ2-1; D uncertain. Trimming left V 1 base short and J 9 bases short, with 4 bases between. The CDR3 contains 11 residues. The germline V gene encodes CDR1 SGHTA and CDR2 FQGTGA. This CDR3 is CASSLSGEQFF. The CDR3, as DNA: TGTGCCAGCAGCTTAAGCGGTGAGCAGTTCTTC. Supplemented by reference TRBV7-3 and TRBJ2-1, the full variable domain reads GAGVSQTPSNKVTEKGKYVELRCDPISGHTALYWYRQSLGQGPEFLIYFQGTGAADDSGLPNDRFFAVRPEGSVSTLKIQRTERGDSAVYLCASSLSGEQFFGPGTRLTVL.